The 20 T cell receptor beta chains below were found in one sample sequenced in a study of Graves' ophthalmopathy and Graves' hyperthyroidism. RNA transcripts were the source from which TCR beta CDR3 regions were amplified. Investigators did first-round RT-PCR with HTBI primers, then second-round multiplex PCR. A single record per CDR3 protein comes from TCRdb applying MiXCR to the multiplex PCR reads. This sample has about 740,000 distinct CDR3 sequences, with roughly 41% found just once. Sequencing was performed on peripheral blood. These receptors originate from an adult man with Graves' ophthalmopathy.

This chain connects TRBV4-3 to TRBJ2-2; D may be TRBD1 (6 bases). The V and J ends lost 1 base and 6 bases respectively, with 12 bases between them. The V gene's germline CDR1 is LGHNA and CDR2 YSLEER. The CDR3 has 15 residues. CDR3 coding DNA: TGCGCCAGCAGCCAAGTGACCAGGGGTCCCGGGGAGCTGTTTTTT. Translation: CASSQVTRGPGELFF.

The V call is TRBV28, the J call TRBJ2-5; D may be TRBD1 (6 bases). From germline, CDR1 is MDHEN and CDR2 SYDVKM. The CDR3 is made up of 15 amino acids. V was cut by 6 bases and J by 2 bases, with 16 bases left in between. The CDR3, as DNA: TGTGCCAGCAGACGAGGACAGACCCTACAAGAGACCCAGTACTTC. This codes for CASRRGQTLQETQYF.

This clonotype was seen more than once but under ten times. J is TRBJ2-7 and V is TRBV7-2; the D call may be TRBD1 or TRBD2 (5 bases each). V gave up 3 bases and J gave up 3 bases, with 15 bases separating them. This CDR3 contains 15 residues. Germline V gives CDR1 SGHTA, CDR2 FQGNSA. In DNA form, the CDR3 reads TGTGCCAGCAGCTTTCGTGAGGGACCCGTCTACGAGCAGTACTTC. Protein sequence: CASSFREGPVYEQYF.

This clonotype was detected only a few times. This chain joins TRBV20-1 and TRBJ2-7; the match to TRBD1 covers 7 bases. V gave up 5 bases and J gave up 0 bases; unmatched junction bases: 10. The CDR3 covers 15 residues. CDR1 and CDR2 (germline): DFQATT, SNEGSKA (reference sequence). The CDR3 region is CSAHNRGQSSYEQYF. The CDR3 region has the DNA TGCAGTGCTCATAATCGGGGACAGAGCTCCTACGAGCAGTACTTC.

The table lists this clonotype with a count of one. The chain carries TRBV25-1 and TRBJ2-5, with D maybe TRBD1 (7 bases). Germline CDR1 reads MGHDK; CDR2 reads SYGVNS. CDR3 length: 10 amino acids. V was pared by 8 bases and J by 14 bases, with 15 bases between. CDR3 DNA: TGTGCCAGCCTCAGGGGGGACGCATACTTC. Translating gives CASLRGDAYF.

This clonotype was picked up many times. The rearrangement links TRBV7-2 to TRBJ1-2; possible D gene TRBD1, 6 bases. Germline-derived CDR1 and CDR2 are SGHTA and FQGNSA. Trimming cost V 8 bases and J 6 bases, with 16 bases left between them. The CDR3 has 13 residues. The chain's CDR3 is CASVESGANGYTF. The CDR3 DNA reads TGTGCCAGCGTGGAATCGGGGGCGAATGGCTACACCTTC.

Turning to this clonotype: One end of the junction does not line up with germline, which may come from a read error. The V and J genes are TRBV7-2 and TRBJ1-4, with a tentative D call TRBD1 (5 bases). Germline V gives CDR1 SGHTA, CDR2 FQGNSA. CDR3 length equals 15 residues. The CDR3: CASSQTVLTNEKLSF. The CDR3 DNA reads TGTGCCAGCAGCCAGACAGTTCTAACTAATGAAAAACTGTCTTTT. Full variable domain (outside the CDR3, taken from reference TRBV7-2 and TRBJ1-4): GAGVSQSPSNKVTEKGKDVELRCDPISGHTALYWYRQSLGQGLEFLIYFQGNSAPDKSGLPSDRFSAERTGGSVSTLTIQRTQQEDSAVYLCASSQTVLTNEKLSFGSGTQLSVL.

This clonotype was detected only a few times. The chain uses TRBV7-9 and TRBJ2-7; D assignment may be TRBD1 or TRBD2 (5 bases each). CDR1 and CDR2 (germline): SEHNR, FQNEAQ (reference sequence). The CDR3 spans 14 residues. V was trimmed by 5 bases and J by 3 bases, leaving 14 bases between them. The CDR3 DNA reads as TGTGCCAGCAGCATCGAGCCGGGGCGCTACGAGCAGTACTTC. It translates to CASSIEPGRYEQYF.

This clonotype turned up a few times. The chain is built from TRBV6-1 and TRBJ1-1, with D maybe TRBD1 (6 bases). Germline lookup yields CDR1 MNHNS and CDR2 SASEGT. The CDR3 has 15 residues. Trimming pared 6 bases from V and 4 bases from J, leaving 18 bases between. The CDR3 sequence is CASSQDRQLGTEAFF. The CDR3 DNA is TGTGCCAGCAGCCAGGACAGACAGTTGGGCACTGAAGCTTTCTTT.

The chain recombines TRBV25-1 with TRBJ2-2; no firm D call. Germline V gene sequence: CDR1 MGHDK, CDR2 SYGVNS. The CDR3 has 15 residues. Between the trimmed V and J ends, which lost 5 bases and 2 bases, there was a span of 12 bases. The chain's CDR3 is CASSRPPLNTGELFF. CDR3 nucleotides: TGTGCCAGCAGTAGGCCCCCTTTAAACACCGGGGAGCTGTTTTTT.

The chain is built from TRBV5-4 and TRBJ1-6; 7 positions agree with TRBD1. This CDR3 is built from 15 residues. V shed 5 bases and J 7 bases; nucleotides not matched to a gene: 9. Germline lookup yields CDR1 SGHNT and CDR2 YYREEE (reference sequence). Here the CDR3 DNA reads TGTGCCAGCAGTCAAAAAAAAGGGGGCAATTCACCCCTCCACTTT. This gives the protein CASSQKKGGNSPLHF.

This clonotype has just a few counts. V is TRBV7-9 and J is TRBJ2-2, with a tentative D call TRBD1 (6 bases). Trimming removed 5 bases at V and 6 bases at J, with 19 bases between. Germline-derived CDR1 and CDR2 are SEHNR and FQNEAQ (reference sequence). The length of the CDR3 is 16 residues. CDR3 in amino acids: CASSPEGVLAPGELFF. The CDR3 DNA sequence: TGTGCCAGCAGCCCAGAGGGGGTTCTCGCTCCCGGGGAGCTGTTTTTT.

This clonotype has just a few counts. The gene calls are TRBV6-5 and TRBJ1-6, with D possibly TRBD1 on 5 matching bases. Germline assignment: CDR1 MNHEY and CDR2 SVGAGI. V lost 3 bases to trimming and J lost 10 bases, with 10 bases between them. The CDR3 spans 13 residues. The DNA for the CDR3 is TGTGCCAGCAGTTATGGGGACTTCTCACCCCTCCACTTT. It specifies CASSYGDFSPLHF.

V and J are TRBV7-9 and TRBJ2-5, with a tentative D call TRBD1 (6 bases). This CDR3 is built from 18 residues. Trimming stripped 3 bases from V and 1 base from J, with 21 bases between. The germline gives CDR1 SEHNR, CDR2 FQNEAQ (reference sequence). The CDR3: CASSLPLVGQGIQETQYF. The CDR3 region has the DNA TGTGCCAGCAGCTTGCCTCTGGTCGGGCAGGGGATCCAAGAGACCCAGTACTTC.

The sample holds many counts of this clonotype. V usage is TRBV20-1 and J usage is TRBJ1-2, with no clear D. The germline V gene encodes CDR1 DFQATT and CDR2 SNEGSKA (reference sequence). V lost 1 base and J 4 bases, leaving 13 bases between the germline ends. There are 14 residues in the CDR3. The CDR3 spells CSARVVEGSYGYTF. CDR3 in DNA: TGCAGTGCTAGAGTCGTTGAGGGTAGCTATGGCTACACCTTC.

The chain carries TRBV11-2 and TRBJ2-5; D is undetermined. The CDR3 has 15 residues. Trimming took 1 base from V and 2 from J, leaving 11 bases between them. Germline-derived CDR1 and CDR2 are SGHAT and FQNNGV. For the CDR3, the DNA is TGTGCCAGCAGCTTAGCTCCGGCATCACAAGAGACCCAGTACTTC. Encoded protein: CASSLAPASQETQYF.

The chain links TRBV7-2 to TRBJ2-7; D is unresolved. Germline V gene data show CDR1 as SGHTA and CDR2 as FQGNSA. The length of the CDR3 is 13 residues. The V and J ends lost 3 bases and 6 bases respectively, with 12 bases between them. CDR3 residues: CASSFASSTEQYF. In nucleotides, the CDR3 is TGTGCCAGCAGCTTCGCGAGTTCCACCGAGCAGTACTTC.

This clonotype has just one count. The chain carries TRBV20-1 and TRBJ2-1; 10 bases align to TRBD1. CDR1 and CDR2 from the germline V gene are DFQATT and SNEGSKA (reference sequence). The CDR3 sequence is 13 residues long. After removal of 5 bases from V and 8 bases from J, the junction contained 6 bases not matched to a gene. CDR3 bases: TGCAGTGCTGGAGGGACAGGGGCCGATGAGCAGTTCTTC. As protein: CSAGGTGADEQFF.

In this sample, this clonotype turned up a few times. The V call is TRBV9, the J call TRBJ1-2; D not certain. The germline V gene has CDR1 SGDLS and CDR2 YYNGEE. There are 14 residues in the CDR3. V lost 5 bases to trimming and J lost 2 bases, with 13 bases between them. DNA of the CDR3: TGTGCCAGCAGTCAAAGCATGGGGAACTATGGCTACACCTTC. Protein: CASSQSMGNYGYTF.

The chain links TRBV15 to TRBJ1-2; no firm D call. Germline-derived CDR1 and CDR2 are LNHNV and YYDKDF (reference sequence). This CDR3 is 10 amino acids long. CDR3 loop: CAPVDYGYTF. DNA for the CDR3: TGTGCTCCAGTGGACTATGGCTACACCTTC.